These 8 T cell receptor beta chains came from one sample sequenced in a study of control samples from healthy donors and cancer patients. Libraries were prepared by immunoSEQ multiplex PCR; TCRdb keeps only in-frame clonotypes and omits some of them. The repertoire consists of around 70,000 clones, with approximately 88% occurring once and the leading ten covering around 9.5%. Sequences were obtained from PBMCs. The receptor source for this set is a woman aged 45-60 years with colorectal cancer.

V usage is TRBV28 and J usage is TRBJ2-6; D ambiguous. V gave up 6 bases and J gave up 2 bases, with 5 bases separating them. The germline V gene encodes CDR1 MDHEN and CDR2 SYDVKM. The CDR3 totals 13 residues. CDR3 coding DNA: TGTGCCAGCAGGCCGGCTGGGGCCAACGTCCTGACTTTC. It encodes CASRPAGANVLTF.

The chain carries TRBV29-1 and TRBJ1-1, with D possibly matching TRBD1 (5 bases). The ends were cut back, 3 bases at V and 4 bases at J, with 15 bases in the middle. The germline CDR1 and CDR2 sequences are SQVTM and ANQGSEA. CDR3 size: 14 residues. The CDR3 protein is CSVELLAGSTEAFF. CDR3 in DNA: TGCAGCGTTGAGTTATTGGCAGGGTCCACTGAAGCTTTCTTT.

V is TRBV19 and J is TRBJ2-1; 10 positions agree with TRBD2. The V segment lost 7 bases and the J segment 1 base; nucleotides outside the gene matches: 10. The CDR3 covers 17 residues. Germline V gene sequence: CDR1 LNHDA, CDR2 SQIVND (reference sequence). CDR3: CASMELAGKASYNEQFF. The CDR3 nucleotides read TGTGCCAGTATGGAACTAGCGGGGAAAGCGTCCTACAATGAGCAGTTCTTC.

This chain connects TRBV6-5 to TRBJ1-2; unclear D gene. Trimming took 0 bases from V and 3 from J, leaving 8 bases between them. The length of the CDR3 is 14 residues. Germline V CDR1 and CDR2: MNHEY, SVGAGI. CDR3 region: CASSYSAGHYGYTF. DNA of the CDR3: TGTGCCAGCAGTTACTCGGCCGGTCACTATGGCTACACCTTC.

The rearrangement uses TRBV27 and TRBJ1-2; no clear D. In germline, CDR1 is MNHEY, CDR2 SMNVEV (reference sequence). The CDR3 length is 13 residues. V lost 6 bases and J 2 bases, leaving 10 bases between the germline ends. The CDR3 DNA reads TGTGCCAGCAGACCCCGGGCCAACTATGGCTACACCTTC. Its translation: CASRPRANYGYTF.

The V gene is TRBV5-1, the J gene TRBJ1-2; the D is unclear. This CDR3 region has 14 residues. Per germline, CDR1 SGHRS and CDR2 YFSETQ. Trimming left V 0 bases short and J 6 bases short, with 12 bases between. CDR3 protein: CASSLATPTDGYTF. CDR3 coding DNA: TGCGCCAGCAGCTTGGCCACGCCAACCGATGGCTACACCTTC.

J is TRBJ1-6 and V is TRBV18, with D unresolved. The CDR3 is made up of 15 amino acids. The V end lost 3 bases, the J end lost 8 bases, and 14 bases lay between the germline ends. In germline, CDR1 is KGHSH, CDR2 LQKENI. The CDR3 region has the DNA TGTGCCAGCTCACCCGTGGAGCGCGGGGATTCACCCCTCCACTTT. As protein: CASSPVERGDSPLHF.

This clone was seen only once. The chain uses TRBV25-1 and TRBJ1-1; no clear D. The germline gives CDR1 MGHDK, CDR2 SYGVNS. This CDR3 spans 11 amino acids. The V end lost 4 bases, the J end lost 8 bases, and 8 bases lay between the germline ends. This CDR3 is CASSARREAFF. The DNA of the CDR3 is TGTGCCAGCAGTGCCCGACGGGAAGCTTTCTTT.